The TCR beta chain under discussion was sequenced for a study of blood T cell repertoires in COVID-19. Whole-study context: COVID-19 samples collected from the United States, Italy and Spain covered acute and convalescent phases. T cells, B-cell-depleted T cells, or PBMCs supplied cDNA or gDNA.

In the authors' workflow: Scientists estimated how many nucleated cells there were by amplifying reference gene primers. Here immunoSEQ multiplex PCR was the method, and the copy in TCRdb shows in-frame clones only, minus some. The D gene and trimming were derived from the DNA, and the V and J assignments and clone size from that table. The repertoire holds about 160,000 clones, with more than 70% as singletons. Participants, about 18 to 90 years old, spanned 25 or so US areas. Sequenced input: PBMCs or T cells enriched from blood (not recorded which). The receptor was isolated from a man aged 40-55 years who had recovered from COVID-19.

The CDR3 loop reads CASSSTGRGHEQYF. Here the CDR3 DNA reads TGTGCCAGCAGCTCAACCGGCAGGGGGCACGAGCAGTACTTC. V is TRBV7-2 and J is TRBJ2-7; 8 nucleotides match TRBD1. Germline loops: CDR1 SGHTA, CDR2 FQGNSA. The CDR3 loop spans 14 amino acids. The J segment lost 5 bases and the V segment lost 4 bases, leaving 7 bases of the junction unmatched.